This paragraph covers one TCR beta chain sequence. The PCR contained 60 Vbeta and 13 Jbeta primers. The protocol was immunoSEQ multiplex PCR, while the TCRdb copy is restricted to in-frame clones and leaves out a portion. The sample records more than 200,000 clones, approximately 80% being singletons. This entry comes from a study of cytomegalovirus exposure and HLA in healthy donors. This sequence originates from a girl aged 5 to 17 in good health and CMV-seronegative. Source material: PBMCs.

In DNA, the CDR3 is TGTGCCAGCAGTTACAGGGCAGGGGCTTCACCCCTCCACTTT. It is translated as CASSYRAGASPLHF. The genes are TRBV6-5 and TRBJ1-6, with a tentative D call TRBD1 (6 bases). The CDR3 consists of 14 residues. The ends were cut back, 2 bases at V and 9 bases at J, with 11 bases in the middle. Germline CDR1 and CDR2: MNHEY and SVGAGI.